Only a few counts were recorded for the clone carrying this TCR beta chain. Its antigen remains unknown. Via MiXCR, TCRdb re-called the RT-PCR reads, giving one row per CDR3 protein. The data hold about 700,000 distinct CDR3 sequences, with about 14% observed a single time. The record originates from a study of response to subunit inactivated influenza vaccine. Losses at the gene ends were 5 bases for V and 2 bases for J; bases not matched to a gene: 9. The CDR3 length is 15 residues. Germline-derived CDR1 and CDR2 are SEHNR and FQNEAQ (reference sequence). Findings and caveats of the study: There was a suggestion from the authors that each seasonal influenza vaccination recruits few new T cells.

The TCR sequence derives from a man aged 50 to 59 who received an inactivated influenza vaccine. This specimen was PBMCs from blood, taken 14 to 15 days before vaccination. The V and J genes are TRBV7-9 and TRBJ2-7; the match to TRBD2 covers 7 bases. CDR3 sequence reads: CASSPPGGSTYEQYF. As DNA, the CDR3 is TGTGCCAGCAGCCCCCCCGGGGGGTCGACCTACGAGCAGTACTTC.